A single sample gave rise to the 19 T cell receptor beta chains below, sequenced in a study of CD8+CD57+ T cells in acquired aplastic anemia. TCR beta VDJ and CDR3 were profiled, and genomic DNA was the template. TCRdb processed the reads anew with MiXCR; each CDR3 protein has one entry. The sample includes around 180,000 distinct CDR3 sequences, less than 65% of them seen just once. The sequenced sample was sorted CD4+, CD8+, or CD8+CD57+ T cells (not recorded which) from PBMCs. Receptors originate from a human donor with severe aplastic anemia or a healthy control (not recorded which).

The rearrangement links TRBV19 to TRBJ1-3, with 7 bases fitting TRBD1. J gave up 5 bases and V 6 bases, and 22 bases lay outside the gene matches. The length of the CDR3 is 19 residues. From germline, CDR1 is LNHDA and CDR2 SQIVND (reference sequence). CDR3 residues: CASSSPTGTEYKARNTIYF. CDR3 coding DNA: TGTGCCAGTAGCAGCCCGACAGGGACGGAGTATAAGGCCCGAAACACCATATATTTT. Combining the CDR3 with reference TRBV19 and TRBJ1-3 gives the whole variable domain DGGITQSPKYLFRKEGQNVTLSCEQNLNHDAMYWYRQDPGQGLRLIYYSQIVNDFQKGDIAEGYSVSREKKESFPLTVTSAQKNPTAFYLCASSSPTGTEYKARNTIYFGEGSWLTVV.

The V and J genes are TRBV25-1 and TRBJ1-1; TRBD1 aligns across 8 bases. Losses at the gene ends were 1 base for V and 6 bases for J; bases not matched to a gene: 4. Germline V lookup: CDR1 MGHDK, CDR2 SYGVNS. The CDR3 has 14 residues. The CDR3 reads CASSEWTGIAEAFF. CDR3 nucleotides: TGTGCCAGCAGTGAATGGACAGGGATCGCTGAAGCTTTCTTT. The full variable domain, rest sourced from reference TRBV25-1 and TRBJ1-1, is EADIYQTPRYLVIGTGKKITLECSQTMGHDKMYWYQQDPGMELHLIHYSYGVNSTEKGDLSSESTVSRIRTEHFPLTLESARPSHTSQYLCASSEWTGIAEAFFGQGTRLTVV.

This clonotype was found many times. The chain's CDR3 is CAISEAGRGETSGNTIYF. In nucleotides, the CDR3 is TGTGCCATCAGTGAGGCGGGGCGGGGCGAAACCTCTGGAAACACCATATATTTT. This chain connects TRBV10-3 to TRBJ1-3; the D gene is possibly TRBD1 (5 bases). There are 18 residues in the CDR3. Per germline, CDR1 ENHRY and CDR2 SYGVKD. Trimming left V 2 bases short and J 0 bases short, with 17 bases between.

This clonotype appeared many times. The chain combines TRBV20-1 with TRBJ2-7; weak D call: TRBD1 (6 bases). The CDR3 contains 12 residues. V gave up 5 bases and J gave up 1 base, with 9 bases separating them. Per the germline V gene, CDR1 is DFQATT and CDR2 is SNEGSKA (reference sequence). The CDR3, as DNA: TGCAGTGCTCCAGGGGTATCCTACGAGCAGTACTTC. Its protein is CSAPGVSYEQYF.

The rearrangement joins TRBV20-1 to TRBJ2-7; no clear D gene. Trimming took 1 base from V and 1 from J, leaving 14 bases between them. The CDR3 has 15 amino acids. Germline loops: CDR1 DFQATT, CDR2 SNEGSKA (reference sequence). This CDR3 reads CSARVGQRASYEQYF. The DNA of the CDR3 is TGCAGTGCTAGAGTGGGCCAACGCGCTTCCTACGAGCAGTACTTC.

The chain uses TRBV20-1 and TRBJ2-6; 9 bases map to TRBD1. The CDR3 has 17 amino acids. Germline lookup yields CDR1 DFQATT and CDR2 SNEGSKA (reference sequence). V was clipped by 5 bases and J by 0 bases; unmatched bases: 8. In nucleotides, the CDR3 is TGCAGTGCTTACACCGGGACAGGGAACTCTGGGGCCAACGTCCTGACTTTC. Its translation: CSAYTGTGNSGANVLTF.

The rearrangement joins TRBV15 to TRBJ2-1; TRBD2 matches at 11 bases. Germline V gene data show CDR1 as LNHNV and CDR2 as YYDKDF (reference sequence). There are 16 residues in the CDR3. Germline trimming cut 5 bases from V and 6 bases from J; bases unmatched to any gene: 9. CDR3: CATSGQSSGRTNEQFF. The CDR3 bases are TGTGCCACCAGCGGCCAGTCTAGCGGGAGGACCAATGAGCAGTTCTTC.

The rearrangement links TRBV15 to TRBJ1-6; 12 positions match TRBD1. The CDR3 has 16 amino acids. Looked up from germline, CDR1 is LNHNV and CDR2 is YYDKDF (reference sequence). Trimming at V came to 5 bases and at J to 9 bases, leaving 8 bases not matched to a gene. In DNA form, the CDR3 reads TGTGCCACCAGCGGCCCCGGGACAGGGGGCAGTTCACCCCTCCACTTT. Translation gives CATSGPGTGGSSPLHF.

J is TRBJ2-7 and V is TRBV20-1, with 7 bases lining up with TRBD2. With 6 bases clipped from V and 1 base from J, the junction kept 9 bases outside the gene matches. CDR1 and CDR2 from the germline V gene are DFQATT and SNEGSKA (reference sequence). The CDR3 consists of 14 residues. The CDR3: CSAPTSRGSYEQYF. The CDR3 DNA sequence: TGCAGTGCCCCGACTAGCAGAGGGTCCTACGAGCAGTACTTC.

This clonotype was seen repeatedly, ten times or more. V usage is TRBV29-1 and J usage is TRBJ2-7; TRBD1 aligns across 7 bases. Germline loops: CDR1 SQVTM, CDR2 ANQGSEA. The CDR3 sequence is 15 residues long. V shed 8 bases, J shed 4 bases, and the junction held 17 bases outside the gene matches. The CDR3 sequence: CSMDWGQDRAYEQYF. DNA of the CDR3: TGCAGCATGGATTGGGGGCAAGACAGGGCGTACGAGCAGTACTTC.

This clonotype was detected a few times. The rearrangement links TRBV20-1 to TRBJ2-1; tentatively, D is TRBD2 (6 bases). The CDR3 runs 14 residues. Germline V gene lookup returns CDR1 DFQATT and CDR2 SNEGSKA (reference sequence). V was pared by 3 bases and J by 6 bases, with 15 bases between. CDR3 sequence reads: CSARGGPGPNEQFF. CDR3 nucleotides: TGCAGTGCTAGGGGGGGACCGGGCCCCAATGAGCAGTTCTTC.

The J gene is TRBJ2-5, the V gene TRBV20-1, with no clear D. CDR1 and CDR2 (germline): DFQATT, SNEGSKA (reference sequence). CDR3 length equals 14 residues. V lost 5 bases and J 1 base, leaving 14 bases between the germline ends. Here the CDR3 DNA reads TGCAGTGCTCTCCCAAGTACCACCCAAGAGACCCAGTACTTC. Its protein product is CSALPSTTQETQYF.

This rearrangement joins TRBV6-1 to TRBJ1-1; maybe TRBD1 (5 bases). This CDR3 region has 12 residues. Trimming cost V 3 bases and J 8 bases, with 10 bases left between them. Germline V lookup: CDR1 MNHNS, CDR2 SASEGT. CDR3 sequence (DNA): TGTGCCAGCAGTGACGGCCGGGACGAAGCTTTCTTT. It yields the protein CASSDGRDEAFF.

The rearrangement links TRBV7-9 to TRBJ2-7; D is uncertain. Deletions cut 6 bases from V and 0 bases from J, with 9 bases between. Germline V lookup: CDR1 SEHNR, CDR2 FQNEAQ (reference sequence). The CDR3 length is 13 residues. This CDR3 reads CASSTPSSYEQYF. CDR3 in DNA: TGTGCCAGCAGTACCCCTAGCTCCTACGAGCAGTACTTC.

Notes on this clonotype: One junction end disagrees with the germline gene, perhaps due to a read error. The chain links TRBV12-5 to TRBJ2-1; D not resolved. The germline V gene encodes CDR1 LGHNT and CDR2 FRNRAP. The CDR3 length is 11 residues. In DNA form, the CDR3 reads TGTGCTAGTGGTTTGGTCAAGTCCTGGCACTTC. Encoded protein: CASGLVKSWHF.

The V gene is TRBV25-1, the J gene TRBJ1-1, with a possible D match to TRBD1 (5 bases). CDR1 MGHDK and CDR2 SYGVNS come from the germline V gene. The CDR3 is 15 amino acids. The germline V and J ends were trimmed by 1 base and 0 bases, with 9 bases remaining between them. CDR3 amino acids: CASSEWGVMNTEAFF. The DNA for the CDR3 is TGTGCCAGCAGTGAATGGGGGGTGATGAACACTGAAGCTTTCTTT.

V and J are TRBV25-1 and TRBJ2-3, with 12 bases that match TRBD2. The CDR3 spans 17 residues. Losses at the gene ends were 1 base for V and 2 bases for J; bases not matched to a gene: 4. The germline CDR1 and CDR2 sequences are MGHDK and SYGVNS. CDR3 in DNA: TGTGCCAGCAGTGAATTGACTAGCGGGAGCTCCACAGATACGCAGTATTTT. Translated, it gives CASSELTSGSSTDTQYF. Full variable domain (outside the CDR3, taken from reference TRBV25-1 and TRBJ2-3): EADIYQTPRYLVIGTGKKITLECSQTMGHDKMYWYQQDPGMELHLIHYSYGVNSTEKGDLSSESTVSRIRTEHFPLTLESARPSHTSQYLCASSELTSGSSTDTQYFGPGTRLTVL.

The V call is TRBV20-1, the J call TRBJ2-2, with TRBD2 identical over 7 bases. The CDR3 totals 15 residues. V was clipped by 2 bases and J by 5 bases; unmatched bases: 8. Germline CDR1 and CDR2: DFQATT and SNEGSKA (reference sequence). The CDR3, as DNA: TGCAGTGCTAGAAGGGCGGGAGCCGTAACCGGGGAGCTGTTTTTT. Its protein is CSARRAGAVTGELFF.

This clonotype appeared a few times. J is TRBJ2-2 and V is TRBV5-1; D is unresolved. V was shortened by 2 bases and J by 6 bases, with 5 bases between the two germline ends. The length of the CDR3 is 12 residues. The germline V gene has CDR1 SGHRS and CDR2 YFSETQ. The DNA of the CDR3 is TGCGCCAGCAGCTTTGCGGCCGGGGAGCTGTTTTTT. This codes for CASSFAAGELFF.